Shown below are 10 T cell receptor beta chains from a single sample sequenced in a study of blood T cell repertoires in COVID-19. Sequencing used immunoSEQ multiplex PCR; TCRdb keeps in-frame clones, though not all of them. The sample holds around 120,000 clones, roughly 80% seen once. Sequencing was performed on peripheral blood. Every receptor here comes from a man aged 65 to 79 with active or convalescent COVID-19.

The rearrangement uses TRBV30 and TRBJ1-2, with a tentative D call TRBD1 (5 bases). Trimming stripped 0 bases from V and 6 bases from J, with 8 bases between. CDR1 GTSNPN and CDR2 SVGIG come from the germline V gene (reference sequence). This CDR3 has 12 amino acids. In nucleotides, the CDR3 is TGTGCCTGGAGTGTAACAGGCAATGGCTACACCTTC. This codes for CAWSVTGNGYTF.

This clone was found once. V usage is TRBV5-1 and J usage is TRBJ2-1, with TRBD1 matching over 7 bases. Germline V gene data show CDR1 as SGHRS and CDR2 as YFSETQ. The CDR3 is 17 residues long. V shed 4 bases and J 9 bases; nucleotides not matched to a gene: 19. CDR3 protein: CASSPSGRRQGRGEQFF. CDR3 coding DNA: TGCGCCAGCAGCCCTTCAGGGAGACGACAGGGACGGGGTGAGCAGTTCTTC.

The chain employs TRBV5-6 and TRBJ2-5, with TRBD1 as a possible D gene (6 bases). Trimming removed 4 bases from V and 4 bases from J, with 11 bases in between. There are 13 residues in the CDR3. Germline CDR1 SGHDT, CDR2 YYEEEE. The CDR3 spells CASSRTRGETQYF. The CDR3 coding sequence is TGTGCCAGCAGCCGGACCAGGGGAGAGACCCAGTACTTC.

V and J are TRBV12-5 and TRBJ2-7, with 8 positions matching TRBD2. Germline trimming cut 7 bases from V and 3 bases from J; bases unmatched to any gene: 11. This CDR3 spans 15 amino acids. CDR1 is LGHNT and CDR2 is FRNRAP in the germline V gene. Here the CDR3 reads CASDPPGGPRYEQYF. The CDR3 DNA reads TGTGCTAGTGACCCCCCGGGGGGGCCTCGCTACGAGCAGTACTTC.

The rearrangement uses TRBV9 and TRBJ1-1, with D possibly being TRBD1 (5 bases). The length of the CDR3 is 15 residues. CDR1 SGDLS and CDR2 YYNGEE come from the germline V gene. Deletions cut 4 bases from V and 4 bases from J, with 17 bases between. The CDR3 nucleotides are TGTGCCAGCAGCCCCGGGGTCGGGGGGGGCACTGAAGCTTTCTTT. Translating it yields CASSPGVGGGTEAFF.

The chain employs TRBV10-1 and TRBJ2-3; 7 bases agree with TRBD1. V lost 1 base, J lost 6 bases, and 10 bases stayed unmatched. This CDR3 spans 16 amino acids. Germline V gene lookup returns CDR1 WNHNN and CDR2 SYGVQD (reference sequence). CDR3 DNA: TGCGCCAGCAGTGAGTTCGGAACGGCACAGGGGGATACGCAGTATTTT. Protein: CASSEFGTAQGDTQYF.

V gene TRBV6-1 combines with J gene TRBJ2-4; D is unclear. This CDR3 is built from 15 residues. The V end lost 2 bases, the J end lost 4 bases, and 12 bases lay between the germline ends. Germline CDR1 reads MNHNS; CDR2 reads SASEGT. The CDR3 nucleotides read TGTGCCAGCAGTGAAATGGCACACCCGAAAAACATTCAGTACTTC. Encoded protein: CASSEMAHPKNIQYF.

This chain links TRBV24-1 with TRBJ2-1, with D possibly being TRBD1 (5 bases). Germline V CDR1 and CDR2: KGHDR, SFDVKD. The length of the CDR3 is 16 residues. Trimming pared 5 bases from V and 8 bases from J, leaving 21 bases between. This CDR3 is CATSAGLGRVWDEQFF. CDR3 nucleotides: TGTGCCACCAGTGCCGGTCTGGGCAGGGTATGGGATGAGCAGTTCTTC.

The chain links TRBV25-1 to TRBJ1-1; 11 nucleotides align to TRBD1. CDR1 is MGHDK and CDR2 is SYGVNS in the germline V gene. The CDR3 consists of 16 residues. V shed 5 bases, J shed 5 bases, and the junction held 10 bases outside the gene matches. The CDR3 DNA reads TGTGCCAGCAGTCCCCCAAGGGACAGGGGGAGGACTGAAGCTTTCTTT. Its protein product is CASSPPRDRGRTEAFF.

V and J are TRBV11-2 and TRBJ2-1; unclear D gene. Deletions cut 0 bases from V and 12 bases from J, with 12 bases between. Germline V gene lookup returns CDR1 SGHAT and CDR2 FQNNGV. This CDR3 spans 13 amino acids. The CDR3 region has the DNA TGTGCCAGCAGCTTAGATGGAGCGAGAAGGCAGTTCTTC. Translated: CASSLDGARRQFF.